Each of the 24 T cell receptor beta chains below was sequenced from the same sample in a study of T cells in Graves' hyperthyroidism and ophthalmopathy. Using RNA transcripts as the source, TCR beta CDR3 regions were amplified. TCR CDR3 regions were first amplified by RT-PCR with HTBI primers. One entry per CDR3 protein results from TCRdb running MiXCR on the multiplex PCR reads. The table has around 280,000 distinct CDR3 sequences, roughly 13% seen once; the top ten hold around 8%. Sequences were obtained from blood. These receptors were collected from a woman in her forties with Graves' hyperthyroidism.

This clonotype was observed at least ten times. The CDR3 DNA sequence: TGTGCCAGCAGCCCCTCGACATCAGGGGCCCGGCCCCAGCATTTT. It yields the protein CASSPSTSGARPQHF. The rearrangement uses TRBV5-5 and TRBJ1-5; D possibly corresponds to TRBD1 (6 bases). The germline gives CDR1 SGHKS, CDR2 YYEKEE (reference sequence). The CDR3 sequence is 15 residues long. V dropped 4 bases and J dropped 9 bases, with 20 bases sitting between them.

The table lists this clonotype with a few counts. This may be a read error: a much more frequent sequence differs by one nucleotide. The chain carries TRBV10-3 and TRBJ1-5, with a tentative D call TRBD1 (5 bases). From germline, CDR1 is ENHRY and CDR2 SYGVKD. This CDR3 is 13 amino acids long. CDR3 sequence reads: CASSGGDNQPQHF. CDR3 in DNA: TGTGCCAGCAGTGGGGGGGACAATCAGCCCCAGCATTTT.

The V and J genes are TRBV4-1 and TRBJ1-5; D call uncertain. The ends were cut back, 3 bases at V and 0 bases at J, with 9 bases in the middle. The germline gives CDR1 MGHRA, CDR2 YSYEKL. This CDR3 spans 15 amino acids. CDR3 sequence reads: CASSHRRYSNQPQHF. The CDR3, as DNA: TGCGCCAGCAGCCACCGACGGTATAGCAATCAGCCCCAGCATTTT.

The chain couples TRBV24-1 to TRBJ1-5, with D maybe TRBD1 (5 bases). The CDR3 loop spans 16 amino acids. Trimming removed 3 bases at V and 1 base at J, with 12 bases between. The germline V gene has CDR1 KGHDR and CDR2 SFDVKD. The chain's CDR3 is CATSDPAGLSNQPQHF. The CDR3 DNA follows: TGTGCCACCAGTGATCCTGCGGGACTAAGCAATCAGCCCCAGCATTTT.

This clonotype was seen at least ten times. The CDR3 bases are TGTGCCAGCAGGCCCTACCCAAGCTTACCGGCAGTCCGTGAGCAGTTCTTC. It translates to CASRPYPSLPAVREQFF. The chain is built from TRBV28 and TRBJ2-1; D gene ambiguous. V gave up 6 bases and J gave up 9 bases, with 27 bases separating them. The germline V gene encodes CDR1 MDHEN and CDR2 SYDVKM. The CDR3 sequence is 17 residues long. The full variable domain, with the rest looked up from reference TRBV28 and TRBJ2-1, is DVKVTQSSRYLVKRTGEKVFLECVQDMDHENMFWYRQDPGLGLRLIYFSYDVKMKEKGDIPEGYSVSREKKERFSLILESASTNQTSMYLCASRPYPSLPAVREQFFGPGTRLTVL.

This clonotype was recorded many times. The chain employs TRBV7-2 and TRBJ2-1; D uncertain. Germline V gene lookup returns CDR1 SGHTA and CDR2 FQGNSA. CDR3 length: 15 residues. V lost 4 bases to trimming and J lost 2 bases, with 12 bases between them. The CDR3 region is CASSSPLGAYNEQFF. CDR3 nucleotide sequence: TGTGCCAGCAGCTCACCGCTGGGCGCCTACAATGAGCAGTTCTTC. Based on the CDR3 plus reference TRBV7-2 and TRBJ2-1, the full variable domain is GAGVSQSPSNKVTEKGKDVELRCDPISGHTALYWYRQSLGQGLEFLIYFQGNSAPDKSGLPSDRFSAERTGGSVSTLTIQRTQQEDSAVYLCASSSPLGAYNEQFFGPGTRLTVL.

V is TRBV5-4 and J is TRBJ1-2; 9 nucleotides match TRBD1. Germline V gene sequence: CDR1 SGHNT, CDR2 YYREEE (reference sequence). V dropped 4 bases and J dropped 4; count of bases not matched to a gene: 8. CDR3 length: 15 amino acids. DNA of the CDR3: TGTGCCAGCAGCCCGGGGGGACAGGGACGCTATGGCTACACCTTC. This encodes CASSPGGQGRYGYTF.

A word on this clonotype: Relative to the germline gene, one junction end is altered; a read error may explain this. The chain recombines TRBV5-1 with TRBJ2-7, with 8 bases aligning to TRBD2. The CDR3 is 15 residues long. Germline CDR1 and CDR2: SGHRS and YFSETQ. The CDR3 coding sequence is TGTGCCAGCAGCTCTAGCGGGCAAAACTCCTACGAGCAGTACTTC. It is translated as CASSSSGQNSYEQYF.

In this sample, this clonotype turned up many times. The rearrangement joins TRBV6-1 to TRBJ2-5, with D maybe TRBD2 (5 bases). Trimming took 6 bases from V and 11 from J, leaving 10 bases between them. CDR1 and CDR2 (germline): MNHNS, SASEGT. CDR3 length: 10 amino acids. CDR3 sequence reads: CASSPGGQYF. As DNA, the CDR3 is TGTGCCAGCAGCCCCGGAGGACAGTACTTC.

The chain is built from TRBV19 and TRBJ1-4; D may be TRBD1 (5 bases). V was clipped by 8 bases and J by 0 bases, with 13 bases between them. Germline CDR1 is LNHDA and CDR2 is SQIVND (reference sequence). The CDR3 runs 15 residues. The CDR3 DNA reads TGTGCCAGTGGCGCGCAGGGAGCAACTAATGAAAAACTGTTTTTT. Amino acid sequence: CASGAQGATNEKLFF.

This clonotype has ten or more counts. This rearrangement joins TRBV28 to TRBJ1-1; TRBD1 matches 7 bases. Trimming removed 1 base from V and 4 bases from J; junction bases left unmatched: 3. Per the germline V gene, CDR1 is MDHEN and CDR2 is SYDVKM. CDR3 size: 14 residues. The CDR3 protein is CASSLSHRGTEAFF. In DNA, the CDR3 is TGTGCCAGCAGTTTATCCCACAGGGGCACTGAAGCTTTCTTT.

This clonotype was observed at least ten times. The chain is built from TRBV3-1 and TRBJ1-2; D remains ambiguous. With 7 bases removed from V and 5 bases from J, the gap between germline ends came to 11 bases. The CDR3 loop spans 12 amino acids. In germline, CDR1 is LGHDT, CDR2 YNNKEL (reference sequence). CDR3 bases: TGTGCCAGCACCTCCGGGAGGTATGGCTACACCTTC. Its protein is CASTSGRYGYTF.

This clonotype was observed many times. This chain links TRBV3-1 with TRBJ1-2; 9 nucleotides line up with TRBD1. J gave up 5 bases and V 4 bases, and 8 bases lay outside the gene matches. This CDR3 spans 15 amino acids. The germline V gene has CDR1 LGHDT and CDR2 YNNKEL (reference sequence). CDR3 DNA sequence: TGTGCCAGCAGCCCAGGGACAGGGTATGGGTATGGCTACACCTTC. Amino acid sequence: CASSPGTGYGYGYTF.

This clonotype was detected ten times or more. The chain is built from TRBV3-1 and TRBJ2-7; 13 bases match TRBD2. This CDR3 comprises 14 residues. The V gene end was trimmed by 2 bases and the J gene end by 6 bases; junction bases not matched to a gene: 1. Germline V CDR1 and CDR2: LGHDT, YNNKEL (reference sequence). The CDR3 region has the DNA TGTGCCAGCAGCCAAACTAGCGGGAGGGGCGAGCAGTACTTC. Protein: CASSQTSGRGEQYF.

This clonotype was counted between two and nine times. This chain uses TRBV6-6 with TRBJ1-6; D is unresolved. The ends were cut back, 0 bases at V and 5 bases at J, with 11 bases in the middle. Germline V gives CDR1 MNHNY, CDR2 SVGAGI (reference sequence). The CDR3 spans 16 residues. Here the CDR3 DNA reads TGTGCCAGCAGTTACTCCTACACCGGGGATAATTCACCCCTCCACTTT. Its translation is CASSYSYTGDNSPLHF.

In this sample, this clonotype turned up a few times. The genes are TRBV14 and TRBJ2-1; TRBD1 matches 10 bases. Germline assignment: CDR1 SGHDN and CDR2 FVKESK. This CDR3 contains 14 residues. With 6 bases clipped from V and 8 bases from J, the junction kept 7 bases outside the gene matches. The DNA of the CDR3 is TGTGCCAGCAGTCGGACAGGGGGTTTCCATGAGCAGTTCTTC. Amino acids: CASSRTGGFHEQFF.

The chain couples TRBV20-1 to TRBJ2-1, with D perhaps assigned TRBD1 or TRBD2 (6 bases each). CDR1 is DFQATT and CDR2 is SNEGSKA in the germline V gene (reference sequence). CDR3 length: 15 amino acids. V lost 4 bases and J lost 1, with 14 bases in between. In DNA form, the CDR3 reads TGCAGTGCTATTTCGGGGGCAGGGTCCTACAATGAGCAGTTCTTC. It translates to CSAISGAGSYNEQFF.

This clonotype came up a few times. The DNA for the CDR3 is TGTGCCAGCAGCCACTGGGTGGAGGGGATCTCTGGAAACACCATATATTTT. The encoded protein is CASSHWVEGISGNTIYF. The J gene is TRBJ1-3, the V gene TRBV6-5, with D maybe TRBD1 (5 bases). The germline V and J ends were trimmed by 6 bases and 0 bases, with 18 bases remaining between them. This CDR3 region has 17 residues. The germline CDR1 and CDR2 sequences are MNHEY and SVGAGI.

Ten or more counts support this clonotype. The V gene is TRBV11-3, the J gene TRBJ2-3; D call uncertain. The V and J ends lost 0 bases and 6 bases respectively, with 7 bases between them. CDR1 is SGHNT, CDR2 YENEEA, per germline. This CDR3 is built from 13 residues. This chain's CDR3 is CASSLDQEDTQYF. CDR3 coding DNA: TGTGCCAGCAGCTTAGATCAGGAGGATACGCAGTATTTT.

This clonotype was recorded at least ten times. The V call is TRBV30, the J call TRBJ1-5; 9 bases are a match to TRBD1. With 5 bases clipped from V and 7 bases from J, the junction kept 12 bases outside the gene matches. The CDR3 consists of 15 residues. The germline V gene has CDR1 GTSNPN and CDR2 SVGIG (reference sequence). The CDR3 reads CAWSRTGTGWQPQHF. Written as DNA, the CDR3 is TGTGCCTGGTCTCGGACCGGGACAGGGTGGCAGCCCCAGCATTTT.

This clonotype was seen ten or more times. The rearrangement links TRBV3-1 to TRBJ2-7; no firm D call. V was trimmed by 3 bases and J by 4 bases, leaving 7 bases between them. The CDR3 covers 12 residues. The germline CDR1 and CDR2 sequences are LGHDT and YNNKEL (reference sequence). CDR3 sequence: CASSQKRYEQYF. In nucleotides, the CDR3 is TGTGCCAGCAGCCAGAAGAGGTACGAGCAGTACTTC.

The genes are TRBV19 and TRBJ2-6; D ambiguous. Between the trimmed V and J ends, which lost 5 bases and 0 bases, there was a span of 14 bases. This CDR3 has 17 amino acids. Germline lookup yields CDR1 LNHDA and CDR2 SQIVND (reference sequence). For the CDR3, the DNA is TGTGCCAGTAGTGGGTCACAGTTTTACTCTGGGGCCAACGTCCTGACTTTC. This sequence encodes CASSGSQFYSGANVLTF.

This clonotype appeared many times. CDR3 residues: CASSYSVGNQPQHF. CDR3 bases: TGTGCCAGCAGCTACAGTGTGGGCAATCAGCCCCAGCATTTT. The rearrangement links TRBV2 to TRBJ1-5; no clear D. V was shortened by 6 bases and J by 2 bases, with 11 bases between the two germline ends. The germline CDR1 and CDR2 sequences are SNHLY and FYNNEI. This CDR3 has 14 residues.

This clonotype was found many times. J is TRBJ2-5 and V is TRBV20-1, with 7 bases lining up with TRBD2. The V gene's germline CDR1 is DFQATT and CDR2 SNEGSKA (reference sequence). The CDR3 runs to 13 residues. V shed 6 bases, J shed 0 bases, and the junction held 4 bases outside the gene matches. The CDR3 DNA reads TGCAGTGCCACCGGGACTAACCAAGAGACCCAGTACTTC. Protein: CSATGTNQETQYF.